The source of this T cell receptor (beta chain) is a study of response to subunit inactivated influenza vaccine. Study conclusions and caveats: Researchers suggested that each seasonal influenza vaccination recruits few new T cells.

MiXCR, applied by TCRdb to the RT-PCR reads, yields one record per CDR3 protein. The table has 650,000 to 850,000 distinct CDR3 sequences, around 13% seen once. Turning to this clonotype: The antigen remains unidentified.

Trimming took 4 bases from V and 7 from J; bases not matched to a gene: 5. This CDR3 has 13 amino acids. Germline CDR1 reads SGDLS; CDR2 reads YYNGEE. J is TRBJ2-1 and V is TRBV9; 7 nucleotides match TRBD1. The origin of this receptor is a man in his fifties or sixties who received an inactivated influenza vaccine. Specimen: PBMCs from blood, collected approximately 15 days before vaccination. The CDR3 reads CASSPGQINEQFF. The DNA for the CDR3 is TGTGCCAGCAGCCCGGGACAGATAAATGAGCAGTTCTTC.